The rows below give T cell receptor beta chains drawn from one sample of a study of CD8+CD57+ T cells in acquired aplastic anemia. TCRdb ran MiXCR on the reads and lists one entry per CDR3 protein. The table has some 70,000 distinct CDR3 sequences, around half seen once. The sample was sorted CD4+, CD8+, or CD8+CD57+ T cells (not recorded which) from PBMCs. These receptors were obtained from a human donor in good health, serving as a control. Each CDR3 is given with its conserved first and last residue.

V gene	J gene	CDR3 protein
TRBV12-3/TRBV12-4	TRBJ1-2	CASSFPGQGSGYTF
TRBV2	TRBJ1-5	CASSSDSSQHF
TRBV10-3	TRBJ1-1	CAISESGGHNTEAFF
TRBV7-6	TRBJ2-5	CASSLGLAGGRETQYF
TRBV7-9	TRBJ1-4	CASSTGQTNEKLFF
TRBV20-1	TRBJ2-3	CSAQQNNDGDTQYF
TRBV7-9	TRBJ2-7	CASSLEGQGYEQYF
TRBV5-6	TRBJ1-1	CASSFTGVLAEAFF
TRBV28	TRBJ1-4	CASSPQGLNEKLFF
TRBV5-1	TRBJ1-1	CASSFNEGTEAFF
TRBV5-1	TRBJ2-3	CASSLAGADTDTQYF
TRBV7-9	TRBJ1-2	CASSLEQRGGYTF
TRBV3-1	TRBJ1-1	CASSPSDLYTEAFF
TRBV5-1	TRBJ2-1	CASSFGQGYWDEQFF
TRBV6-1	TRBJ2-7	CASSPPGRGRREQYF
TRBV24-1	TRBJ2-3	CATSDSLRGAGGSTDTQYF
TRBV20-1	TRBJ1-5	CSASRGTRFGNQPQHF
TRBV5-1	TRBJ2-1	CASRVLAGAPVHNEQFF
TRBV10-3	TRBJ1-4	CAISDRQGDQGKLFF
TRBV6-2/TRBV6-3	TRBJ1-1	CASISDLFAEAFF
TRBV15	TRBJ1-5	CATSRVGQDGSQPQHF
TRBV6-5	TRBJ2-7	CASSRRRQIYEQYF
TRBV5-6	TRBJ2-7	CASSKPTGGDYEQYF
TRBV6-1	TRBJ1-6	CASSRSEYSPLHF
TRBV7-8	TRBJ2-7	CASSWTSGETYEQYF
TRBV9	TRBJ1-6	CASSVGRDRVISPLHF
TRBV7-9	TRBJ2-7	CASSPWGTSGRFNYEQYF
TRBV25-1	TRBJ1-6	CASGELDRVNSPLHF
TRBV24-1	TRBJ2-1	CATSDLEGPRNEQFF